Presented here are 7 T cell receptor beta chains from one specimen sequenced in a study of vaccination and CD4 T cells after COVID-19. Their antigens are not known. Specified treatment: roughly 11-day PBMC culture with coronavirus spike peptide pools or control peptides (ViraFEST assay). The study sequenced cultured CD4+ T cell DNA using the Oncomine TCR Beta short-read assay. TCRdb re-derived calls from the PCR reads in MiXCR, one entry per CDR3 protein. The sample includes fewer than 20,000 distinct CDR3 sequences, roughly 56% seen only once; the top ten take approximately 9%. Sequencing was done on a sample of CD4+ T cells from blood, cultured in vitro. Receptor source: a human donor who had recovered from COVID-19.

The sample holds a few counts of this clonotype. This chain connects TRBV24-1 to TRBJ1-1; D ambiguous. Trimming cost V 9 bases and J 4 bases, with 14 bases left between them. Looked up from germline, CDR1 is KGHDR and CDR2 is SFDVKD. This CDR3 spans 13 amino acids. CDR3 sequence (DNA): TGTGCCACCGTAGGGAGCGGTGGCACTGAAGCTTTCTTT. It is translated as CATVGSGGTEAFF.

The CDR3 here is CVRGGSTTDTQYF. CDR3 DNA sequence: TGTGTCCGGGGGGGCTCTACCACAGATACGCAGTATTTT. The genes are TRBV30 and TRBJ2-3, with 8 bases aligning to TRBD2. CDR1 and CDR2 from the germline V gene are GTSNPN and SVGIG (reference sequence). The length of the CDR3 is 13 residues.

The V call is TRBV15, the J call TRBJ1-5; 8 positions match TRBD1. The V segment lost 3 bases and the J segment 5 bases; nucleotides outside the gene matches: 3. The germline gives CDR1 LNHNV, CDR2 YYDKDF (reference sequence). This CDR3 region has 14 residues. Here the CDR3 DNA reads TGTGCCACCAGCAGTGACAGGGGCGATCAGCCCCAGCATTTT. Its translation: CATSSDRGDQPQHF.

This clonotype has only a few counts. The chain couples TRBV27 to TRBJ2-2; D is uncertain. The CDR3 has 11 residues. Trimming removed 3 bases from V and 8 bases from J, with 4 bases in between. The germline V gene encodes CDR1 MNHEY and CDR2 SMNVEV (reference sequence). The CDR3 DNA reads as TGTGCCAGCAGTTTTCTGGGGGAGCTGTTTTTT. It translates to CASSFLGELFF.

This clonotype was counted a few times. The CDR3 bases are TGCAGTGCCACTAGCGGGAGGGCAAATGAGCAGTTCTTC. It translates to CSATSGRANEQFF. The V and J genes are TRBV20-1 and TRBJ2-1; 13 positions agree with TRBD2. J gave up 7 bases and V 6 bases, and 3 bases lay outside the gene matches. The CDR3 length is 13 residues. Germline-derived CDR1 and CDR2 are DFQATT and SNEGSKA (reference sequence).

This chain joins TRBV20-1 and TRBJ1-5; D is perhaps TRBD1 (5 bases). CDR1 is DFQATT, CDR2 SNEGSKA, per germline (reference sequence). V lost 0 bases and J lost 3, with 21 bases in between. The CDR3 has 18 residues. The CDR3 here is CSARDTGGQGETNQPQHF. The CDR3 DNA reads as TGCAGTGCTAGAGATACGGGAGGGCAGGGAGAGACCAATCAGCCCCAGCATTTT.

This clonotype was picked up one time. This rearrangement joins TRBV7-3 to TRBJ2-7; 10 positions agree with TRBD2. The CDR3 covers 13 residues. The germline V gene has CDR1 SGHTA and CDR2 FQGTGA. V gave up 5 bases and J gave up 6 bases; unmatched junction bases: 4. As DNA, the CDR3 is TGTGCCAGCAGCGAACTAGCGGGAATCGAGCAGTACTTC. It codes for CASSELAGIEQYF.